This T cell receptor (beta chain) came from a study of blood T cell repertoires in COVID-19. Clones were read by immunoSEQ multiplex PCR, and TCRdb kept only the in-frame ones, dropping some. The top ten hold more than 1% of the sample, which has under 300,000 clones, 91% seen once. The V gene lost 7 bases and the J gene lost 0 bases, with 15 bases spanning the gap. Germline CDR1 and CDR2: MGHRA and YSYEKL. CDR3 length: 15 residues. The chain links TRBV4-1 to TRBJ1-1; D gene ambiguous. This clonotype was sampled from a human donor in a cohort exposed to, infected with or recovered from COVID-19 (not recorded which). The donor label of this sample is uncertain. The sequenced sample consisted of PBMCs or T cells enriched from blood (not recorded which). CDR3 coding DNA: TGCGCCAGCAATCGAGTCGGGATCGTGAACACTGAAGCTTTCTTT. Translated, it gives CASNRVGIVNTEAFF.